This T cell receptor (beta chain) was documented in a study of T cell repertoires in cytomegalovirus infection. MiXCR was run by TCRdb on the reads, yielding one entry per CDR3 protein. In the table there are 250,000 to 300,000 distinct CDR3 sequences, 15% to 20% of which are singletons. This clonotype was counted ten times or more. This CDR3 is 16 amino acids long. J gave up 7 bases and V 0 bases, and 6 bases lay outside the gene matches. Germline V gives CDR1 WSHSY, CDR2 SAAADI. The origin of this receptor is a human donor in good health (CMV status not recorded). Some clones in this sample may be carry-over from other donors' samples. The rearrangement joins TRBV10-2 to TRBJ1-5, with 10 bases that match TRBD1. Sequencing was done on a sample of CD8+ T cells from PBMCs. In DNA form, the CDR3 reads TGCGCCAGCAGTGAGTCTAGGACAGGGGGGGAGCAGCCCCAGCATTTT. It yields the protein CASSESRTGGEQPQHF.